This TCR beta chain was retrieved from a study of shared clonotypes between healthy human individuals (dated by TCRdb to the early 2020s). With respect to the entire study: A couple of women and a few men aged 18 to 49 years were included in the cohort. Different laboratories and diverse techniques were used to prepare libraries and sequence TCR repertoires, to increase sequencing depth and limit assay-specific biases. Per donor, three plates each were used for CD4 naive and CD4 memory, two for CD8 naive, and one for CD8 memory. Each donor's leukapheresis produced roughly between roughly 0.85 and 9.5 billion PBMCs. Blood TCR repertoires of 5 or 6 healthy adults were deeply sequenced to estimate repertoire size and the extent of clonotype sharing between individuals.

Remarks on this clone: The antigen this receptor binds is unknown. The record has no base qualities; no much larger clone is one base away.

The germline V gene specifies MNHNS as CDR1 and SASEGT as CDR2. Spanning cysteine to phenylalanine, the CDR3 consists of 14 amino acids. Only the CDR3 DNA stays, 42 bases, in frame from base 1. V is clipped by 0 bases and J by 8 bases, and the sequence between their germline boundaries is 13 bases long. Findings and caveats that apply to the study as a whole: The genetic and exposure-history diversity represented was limited by the small number of donors. Sharing across several donors was observed for roughly 5% of naive CD4, 3% to 3.5% of naive CD8, 2.3% of memory CD4, and around 0.42% of memory CD8 clonotypes. Sampling was limited to blood, and TCR repertoires in tissue likely differ from TCR repertoires in blood. Compared with non-shared clonotypes, clonotypes shared by all four sorted-subset donors had higher generation probabilities. Naive subsets generally had larger estimated clonotype richness than memory subsets did. Rarefaction of sorted-subset datasets indicated incomplete sequencing despite the large sequencing depth. Pairwise subsampling indicated that sequencing depth was expected to affect the degree of clonotype sharing among donors.

The donors were healthy, HIV-negative adults who had no recently reported acute infections or vaccinations. Only Caucasian adults living in Nashville, Tennessee, USA were represented among the donors. CD4+ T cells were enriched by magnetic negative selection; naive cells were then positively selected on CD45RA, and the negative fraction formed the memory subset. Blood was obtained by leukapheresis, after which PBMCs were separated by Ficoll-Histopaque density gradient centrifugation and cryopreserved in liquid nitrogen vapor phase. Analytical flow cytometry was used to check the purity and quantity of each magnetically sorted T cell population. Genomic DNA was isolated from every sorted fraction and measured by UV absorbance on a Nanodrop 2000c. Using the deep immunoSEQ assay, TCR CDR3 regions were amplified from genomic DNA by multiplex PCR. Extracted genomic DNA from each cell subset was spread evenly across all wells of several immunoSEQ 96-well plates, with each plate serving as a replicate. For sorted subsets, 150 to 250 ng genomic DNA, equal to 25,000 to 35,000 T cell genomes, was loaded into each replicate PCR. The purified libraries were quantified using a Qubit 3.0 fluorometer, sized with a Bioanalyzer 2100, and then quantified again using the KAPA Library Quantification kit. Every immunoSEQ 96-well plate was sequenced on a separate single-read 150-cycle Illumina NextSeq 550 flow cell. The original pipeline was this. Because only junctional sequences without quality scores were contained in the immunoSEQ output, filtering matching that applied to full-length reads could not be performed. Sequences were annotated with PyIR, a Python wrapper for IgBLAST v1.9, and V/J genes and CDR3 were assigned using IMGT germline references. Reads with weak V/J assignments (E-value above 1e-6), missing CDR3, stop codons, out-of-frame junctions, or ambiguous translated residues were removed. A V3J clonotype was defined by an identical inferred V gene, J gene, and CDR3 amino acid sequence. To compute the percentage overlap between repertoires, the number of shared unique clonotypes was divided by the size of the smaller repertoire. Three approaches were used to assess repertoire richness: RTK rarefaction, the Chao1 estimator, and Recon v2.1 estimates of unobserved clonotypes. Generation probabilities were computed with OLGA for all TCRbeta clonotypes obtained by the gDNA method from several donors. The immuneACCESS repertoire file appears here via TCRdb, limited to in-frame rearrangements. These files lack a portion of the clones; in checked studies, under half of the deficit traces to unresolved V genes, and the cause of the others is not known. That table supplies the V and J calls and clone size; D and trimming were determined from the DNA. The sample table holds some 2,500,000 clones, of which 92% were seen once. The ten biggest clones cover approximately 0.4% of the sample.

What was sequenced was naive CD4+ T cells from PBMCs. Sample cell subset or site, as interpreted from the label and publication: CD45RA+ positively selected. The V and J segments used are TRBV6-1 and TRBJ1-1; matching of 5 bases hints at TRBD1 as the D gene. The receptor was isolated from a man younger than 35 in good health. Some clones in this sample may be carry-over from other donors' samples. The nucleotides are TGTGCCAGCAGTGAAGCGGGACCCCCAAGGGAAGCTTTCTTT. It is translated as CASSEAGPPREAFF.